This T cell receptor beta chain stems from a study of metastatic and nonmetastatic thyroid tumors. About the research overall: For malignant and benign thyroid patients, tumor or nodule tissue and blood were the sources whose repertoires were compared.

Original data processing: Construction of a distant-metastasis classifier for papillary thyroid cancer relied on CDR3 differences across clinicopathological groups. With MiXCR, TCRdb reprocessed the PCR reads. None of the V and J calls come from the authors' own analysis; TCRdb made them. The data contain about 64,000 clones, 4% to 4.5% of them singletons. This clone was observed at least ten times. The CDR3 loop spans 14 amino acids. Germline V lookup: CDR1 DFQATT, CDR2 SNEGSKA (reference sequence). The V gene end was trimmed by 0 bases and the J gene end by 9 bases; junction bases not matched to a gene: 2. Not a single patient had been given any form of treatment at any point before undergoing thyroid surgery.

This clonotype was sampled from a female donor with papillary thyroid cancer or a benign thyroid nodule (not recorded which). Some clones in this sample may be carry-over from other donors' samples. Sample: blood. V and J are TRBV20-1 and TRBJ2-1; 13 bases map to TRBD2. The CDR3 loop is CSAREGTSGAEQFF. CDR3 sequence (DNA): TGCAGTGCTAGAGAGGGGACTAGCGGGGCTGAGCAGTTCTTC.